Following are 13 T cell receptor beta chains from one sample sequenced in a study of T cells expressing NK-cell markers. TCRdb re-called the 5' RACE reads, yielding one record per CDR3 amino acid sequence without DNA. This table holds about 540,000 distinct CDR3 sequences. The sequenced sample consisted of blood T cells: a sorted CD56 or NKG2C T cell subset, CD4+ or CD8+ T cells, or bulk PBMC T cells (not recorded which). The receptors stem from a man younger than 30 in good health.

The CDR3 loop reads CASSLETRRDIQYF. This chain uses TRBV5-1 with TRBJ2-4; without DNA, the TCRdb call of TRBD2 cannot be checked. This CDR3 is built from 14 residues. Germline V CDR1 and CDR2: SGHRS, YFSETQ.

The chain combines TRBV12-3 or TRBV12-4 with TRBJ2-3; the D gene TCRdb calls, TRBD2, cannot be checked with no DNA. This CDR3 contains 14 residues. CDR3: CASIGPLSTDTQYF.

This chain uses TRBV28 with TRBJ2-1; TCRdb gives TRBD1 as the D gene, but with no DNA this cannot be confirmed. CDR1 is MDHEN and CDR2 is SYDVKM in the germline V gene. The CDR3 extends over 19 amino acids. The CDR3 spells CASSFPKMGGTGGYNEQFF.

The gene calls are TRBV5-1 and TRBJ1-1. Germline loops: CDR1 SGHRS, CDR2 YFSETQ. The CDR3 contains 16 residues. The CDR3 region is CASSVDRGGGNTEAFF.

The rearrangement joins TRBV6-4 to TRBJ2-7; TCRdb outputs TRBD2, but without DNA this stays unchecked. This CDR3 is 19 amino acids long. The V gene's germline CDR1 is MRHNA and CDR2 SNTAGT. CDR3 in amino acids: CASSPPTSGRAVRSYEQYF.

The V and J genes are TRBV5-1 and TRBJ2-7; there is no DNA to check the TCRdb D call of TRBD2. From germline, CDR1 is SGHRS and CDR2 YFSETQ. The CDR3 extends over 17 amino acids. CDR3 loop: CASSLGLAGAEAHEQYF.

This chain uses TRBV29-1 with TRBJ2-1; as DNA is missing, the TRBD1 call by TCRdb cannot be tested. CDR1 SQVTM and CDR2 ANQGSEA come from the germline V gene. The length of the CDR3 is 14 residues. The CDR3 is CSVVGDPSYNEQFF.

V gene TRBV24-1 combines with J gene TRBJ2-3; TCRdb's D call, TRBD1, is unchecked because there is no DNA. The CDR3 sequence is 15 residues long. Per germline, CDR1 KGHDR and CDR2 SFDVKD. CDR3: CATSVGDRLTDTQYF.

The CDR3 loop is CASSFVHYEQYF. The gene calls are TRBV6-2 or TRBV6-3 and TRBJ2-7. The CDR3 extends over 12 amino acids. Looked up from germline, CDR1 is MNHEY and CDR2 is SVGEGT.

The CDR3: CASSLRQGGTGAFF. The chain couples TRBV12-3 or TRBV12-4 to TRBJ1-1; TCRdb picks TRBD1, but there is no DNA to check that call. The CDR3 has 14 amino acids.

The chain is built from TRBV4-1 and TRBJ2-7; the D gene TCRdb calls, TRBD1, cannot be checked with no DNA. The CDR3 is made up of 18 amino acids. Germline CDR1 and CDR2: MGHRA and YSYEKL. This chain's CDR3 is CASSQDGSWDRVGYEQYF.

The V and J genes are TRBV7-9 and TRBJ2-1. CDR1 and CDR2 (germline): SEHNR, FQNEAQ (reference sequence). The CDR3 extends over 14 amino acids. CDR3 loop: CASSRRGAYNEQFF.

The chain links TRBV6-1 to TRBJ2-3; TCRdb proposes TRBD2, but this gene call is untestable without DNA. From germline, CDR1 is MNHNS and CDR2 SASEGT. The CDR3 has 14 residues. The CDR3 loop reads CASKTSDGADTQYF.